This T cell receptor (beta chain) is from a study of T cells in Graves' hyperthyroidism and ophthalmopathy. Whole-study results and caveats: Blood also showed most of the thyroid clonotypes that were expanded above 0.001.

Diagnostic decisions used clinical symptoms, serum thyroxine and TRAb, thyroid ultrasound and orbital computed tomography. TCR beta CDR3 region amplification was performed from RNA transcripts. The TCR CDR3 was amplified in a first-round RT-PCR using the HTBI primer set. TCRdb re-analysed the multiplex PCR reads in MiXCR, keeping a single row per CDR3 protein. The sample lists around 600,000 distinct CDR3 sequences; approximately 15% were seen once. This clonotype was found many times. The target antigen is unknown. The germline CDR1 and CDR2 sequences are SNHLY and FYNNEI. The V end was cut by 3 bases, the J end by 0 bases, with 11 bases between. This CDR3 contains 15 residues.

Sequenced material: blood. The chain employs TRBV2 and TRBJ1-2; possibly TRBD1 for D (5 bases). The receptor was isolated from a woman aged 18 to 35 with Graves' ophthalmopathy. In nucleotides, the CDR3 is TGTGCCAGCAGTGACGAGGGGCGATCTAACTATGGCTACACCTTC. Amino acids: CASSDEGRSNYGYTF.